Listed below are T cell receptor beta chains from one sample, sequenced in a study of OX40 agonist ivuxolimab in advanced cancers. Sequencing was performed with immunoSEQ multiplex PCR; in TCRdb, only in-frame clones are kept and a portion is missing. The table records around 95,000 clones, 85% to 95% of them present only once. The sequenced sample was CD4+ or CD8+ T cells sorted from blood, obtained in a trial of the OX40 agonist ivuxolimab. Receptor source: an adult with an advanced solid tumor such as melanoma, head and neck, liver or kidney cancer. Each CDR3 is given with its conserved first and last residue. The D gene is left open where the match is weak. Where a row states a size, it is once, few, many or the class of an expanded clone; other rows omit it.

.,TRBJ2-1,.,TRBV6-5,CASSSGTEFEQFF,TGTGCCAGCAGTTCCGGGACCGAATTTGAGCAGTTCTTC
.,TRBJ2-3,.,TRBV11-2,CASSLSGGTDTQYF,TGTGCCAGCAGCTTATCCGGGGGCACAGATACGCAGTATTTT
TRBD1,TRBJ2-3,.,TRBV6-5,CASSPPTGGRDTQYF,TGTGCCAGCAGCCCCCCCACAGGGGGCAGGGATACGCAGTATTTT
.,TRBJ2-5,.,TRBV28,CASSQYQETQYF,TGTGCCAGCAGTCAATATCAAGAGACCCAGTACTTC
TRBD2,TRBJ2-1,.,TRBV4-1,CASSQAPLLAGRNNEQFF,TGCGCCAGCAGCCAAGCCCCCTTACTAGCGGGGAGAAACAATGAGCAGTTCTTC
.,TRBJ1-5,.,TRBV7-2,CASSRSRVNQPQHF,TGTGCCAGCAGCCGGAGCAGGGTCAATCAGCCCCAGCATTTT
TRBD1,TRBJ1-4,few,TRBV28,CATPTTWDRVEKLFF,TGTGCCACCCCGACGACCTGGGACAGGGTTGAAAAACTGTTTTTT
.,TRBJ1-1,.,TRBV28,CASSFVGVGAYTEAFF,TGTGCCAGCAGTTTTGTGGGGGTGGGGGCCTACACTGAAGCTTTCTTT
.,TRBJ1-2,.,TRBV27,CASSLFPANYGYTF,TGTGCCAGCAGTTTATTTCCGGCCAACTATGGCTACACCTTC
.,TRBJ1-1,.,TRBV6-1,CASDRAGKAFF,TGTGCCAGCGACCGGGCAGGGAAGGCTTTCTTT
.,TRBJ1-2,.,TRBV6-6,CASLNRGYGYTF,TGTGCCAGCCTGAACCGGGGCTATGGCTACACCTTC
.,TRBJ1-2,.,TRBV28,CASSNEGYGYTF,TGTGCCAGCAGTAACGAAGGCTATGGCTACACCTTC
TRBD1,TRBJ2-2,.,TRBV28,CASSHLDRAGELFF,TGTGCCAGCAGTCACCTTGACAGGGCCGGGGAGCTGTTTTTT
.,TRBJ2-1,.,TRBV4-3,CASSQRLGLTGDEQFF,TGCGCCAGCAGCCAAAGACTGGGACTGACCGGAGATGAGCAGTTCTTC
.,TRBJ1-6,.,TRBV5-1,CASSLEYNSPLHF,TGCGCCAGCAGCTTGGAGTATAATTCACCCCTCCACTTT
.,TRBJ2-2,.,TRBV7-2,CASSFPNTGELFF,TGTGCCAGCAGCTTTCCGAACACCGGGGAGCTGTTTTTT
TRBD1,TRBJ1-4,.,TRBV6-1,CASSTGGKNEKLFF,TGTGCCAGCAGTACAGGGGGTAAAAATGAAAAACTGTTTTTT
.,TRBJ1-2,.,TRBV18,CASSDGPDLGYTF,TGTGCCAGCTCAGACGGACCAGACCTGGGCTACACCTTC
.,TRBJ2-3,.,TRBV9,CASSLQSSTDTQYF,TGTGCCAGCAGCCTGCAGTCTAGCACAGATACGCAGTATTTT
.,TRBJ2-4,.,TRBV4-2,CASSQDRQNIQYF,TGTGCCAGCAGCCAAGATCGTCAAAACATTCAGTACTTC
.,TRBJ2-3,.,TRBV7-9,CASSSREMDTQYF,TGTGCCAGCAGCTCCCGAGAGATGGATACGCAGTATTTT
.,TRBJ2-6,.,TRBV6-5,CATEGGRSGANVLTF,TGTGCCACCGAGGGGGGCCGCTCTGGGGCCAACGTCCTGACTTTC
TRBD2,TRBJ2-5,.,TRBV4-3,CASSQGPSGTSGSQETQYF,TGCGCCAGCAGCCAGGGACCTTCGGGGACTAGCGGGAGCCAAGAGACCCAGTACTTC
.,TRBJ2-7,.,TRBV28,CASSLYTNANYEQYF,TGTGCCAGCAGTTTATACACCAACGCCAACTACGAGCAGTACTTC
.,TRBJ1-2,.,TRBV30,CAWSVGRGYGYTF,TGTGCCTGGAGTGTTGGCAGGGGTTATGGCTACACCTTC
.,TRBJ2-2,.,TRBV6-6,CASFYRVMGGELFF,TGTGCCAGCTTCTACAGGGTGATGGGCGGGGAGCTGTTTTTT
TRBD1,TRBJ2-1,once,TRBV28,CASSSGTGIREQFF,TGTGCCAGCAGTTCCGGGACAGGGATCCGAGAGCAGTTCTTC
TRBD1,TRBJ1-1,.,TRBV5-1,CASSYTGGGTEAFF,TGCGCCAGCAGCTACACAGGGGGCGGAACTGAAGCTTTCTTT
TRBD2,TRBJ2-3,.,TRBV7-8,CASSIVGSGRSQYF,TGTGCCAGCAGCATCGTGGGGAGCGGGAGATCGCAGTATTTT
.,TRBJ2-2,.,TRBV4-2,CASSQEKGGTGELFF,TGTGCCAGCAGCCAAGAGAAGGGGGGCACCGGGGAGCTGTTTTTT
.,TRBJ2-1,.,TRBV28,CASSVNQRPPQFF,TGTGCCAGCAGCGTTAATCAGAGACCCCCGCAGTTCTTC
.,TRBJ1-6,.,TRBV7-2,CASSLAGLALHF,TGTGCCAGCAGCTTAGCAGGGTTGGCCCTCCACTTT
.,TRBJ1-5,.,TRBV5-6,CASSLAWGQPQHF,TGTGCCAGCAGCTTGGCCTGGGGGCAGCCCCAGCATTTT
.,TRBJ1-6,.,TRBV2,CASTGSNTALHF,TGTGCCAGCACGGGGTCTAATACGGCCCTCCACTTT